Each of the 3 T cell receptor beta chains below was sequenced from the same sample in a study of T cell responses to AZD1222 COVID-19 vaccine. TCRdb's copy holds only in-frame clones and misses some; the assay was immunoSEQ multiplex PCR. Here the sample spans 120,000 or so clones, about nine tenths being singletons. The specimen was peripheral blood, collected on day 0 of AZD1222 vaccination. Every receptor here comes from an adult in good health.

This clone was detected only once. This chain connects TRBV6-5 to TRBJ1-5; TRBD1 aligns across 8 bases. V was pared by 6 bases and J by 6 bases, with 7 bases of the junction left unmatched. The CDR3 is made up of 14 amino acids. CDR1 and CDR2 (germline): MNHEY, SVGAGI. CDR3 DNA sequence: TGTGCCAGCAGCTATGGACAGGGTAGTCAGCCCCAGCATTTT. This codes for CASSYGQGSQPQHF.

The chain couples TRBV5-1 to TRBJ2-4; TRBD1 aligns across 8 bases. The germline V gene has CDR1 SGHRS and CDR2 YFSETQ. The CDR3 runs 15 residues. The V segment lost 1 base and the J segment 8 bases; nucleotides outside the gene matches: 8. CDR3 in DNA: TGCGCCAGCAGCTTGAGGCGCCAGGGGGCTGACATTCAGTACTTC. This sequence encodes CASSLRRQGADIQYF.

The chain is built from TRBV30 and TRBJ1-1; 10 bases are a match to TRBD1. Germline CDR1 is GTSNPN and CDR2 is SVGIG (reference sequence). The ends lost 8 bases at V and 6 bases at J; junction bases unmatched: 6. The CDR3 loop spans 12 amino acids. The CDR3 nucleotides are TGTGCCGGACAGGGGGGGATCGCTGAAGCTTTCTTT. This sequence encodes CAGQGGIAEAFF.